Each of the 9 T cell receptor beta chains below was sequenced from the same sample in a study of metastatic and nonmetastatic thyroid tumors. TCRdb redid the clone calls on the PCR reads using MiXCR. This table has 23,000 or so clones, approximately 20% appearing once. All patients were untreated before thyroid surgery. Sequencing was performed on blood. The receptors derive from a male donor with papillary thyroid cancer or a benign thyroid nodule (not recorded which). Some clones in this sample may be carry-over from other donors' samples.

This clone has more than one count but fewer than ten. The chain recombines TRBV7-9 with TRBJ2-3; a possible D gene is TRBD2 (5 bases). The V gene lost 6 bases and the J gene lost 10 bases, with 14 bases spanning the gap. CDR1 is SEHNR, CDR2 FQNEAQ, per germline (reference sequence). The CDR3 contains 12 residues. CDR3: CASSTEGLAQYF. The DNA of the CDR3 is TGTGCCAGCAGTACGGAAGGACTGGCGCAGTATTTT.

By share, this clone counts as medium-sized (0.01 to 0.1%). This CDR3 is CASQPAGDNSYEQYF. CDR3 coding DNA: TGTGCCAGCCAACCAGCGGGAGATAACTCCTACGAGCAGTACTTC. The chain combines TRBV27 with TRBJ2-7, with 8 bases aligning to TRBD2. Germline CDR1 reads MNHEY; CDR2 reads SMNVEV (reference sequence). V was pared by 8 bases and J by 0 bases, with 9 bases of the junction left unmatched. The CDR3 extends over 15 amino acids.

This clone was counted at least ten times. This sequence joins TRBV11-1 and TRBJ2-1, with D possibly matching TRBD2 (7 bases). V was trimmed by 4 bases and J by 2 bases, leaving 15 bases between them. Germline loops: CDR1 SGHAT, CDR2 FQDESV (reference sequence). The CDR3 has 16 residues. The CDR3 bases are TGTGCCAGCAGCTCTCTAGGGGGGGACCCCTACAATGAGCAGTTCTTC. Amino acid sequence: CASSSLGGDPYNEQFF.

This clone rates as medium-sized (0.01 to 0.1%). Other DNA sequences in the sample encode the same CDR3. The rearrangement joins TRBV2 to TRBJ2-7, with 13 positions matching TRBD2. The CDR3 has 15 amino acids. Germline V CDR1 and CDR2: SNHLY, FYNNEI. Unmatched junction bases numbered 1, after V lost 3 bases and J lost 2 bases. CDR3 amino acids: CASSETSGRTYEQYF. In nucleotides, the CDR3 is TGTGCCAGCAGTGAGACTAGCGGGAGGACCTACGAGCAGTACTTC. The entire variable domain, with the rest obtained from reference TRBV2 and TRBJ2-7, is as follows: EPEVTQTPSHQVTQMGQEVILRCVPISNHLYFYWYRQILGQKVEFLVSFYNNEISEKSEIFDDQFSVERPDGSNFTLKIRSTKLEDSAMYFCASSETSGRTYEQYFGPGTRLTVT.

The genes are TRBV11-3 and TRBJ2-3; D possibly corresponds to TRBD2 (5 bases). CDR3 size: 15 residues. The V end was cut by 0 bases, the J end by 4 bases, with 11 bases between. Germline CDR1 reads SGHNT; CDR2 reads YENEEA. CDR3 bases: TGTGCCAGCAGCTTAGACTCCCCGAGGGCAGATACGCAGTATTTT. Its translation is CASSLDSPRADTQYF.

This clone showed up many times. J is TRBJ2-1 and V is TRBV19, with 12 bases that match TRBD2. V shed 6 bases and J 0 bases; nucleotides not matched to a gene: 9. Germline V gene sequence: CDR1 LNHDA, CDR2 SQIVND (reference sequence). This CDR3 is 18 amino acids long. CDR3 bases: TGTGCCAGTAGGGCCAGGGAGGGACTAGCGGGCTCCTACAATGAGCAGTTCTTC. Protein sequence: CASRAREGLAGSYNEQFF.

This clone has ten or more counts. The chain uses TRBV9 and TRBJ2-3; D ambiguous. There are 13 residues in the CDR3. Trimming removed 5 bases at V and 4 bases at J, with 11 bases between. The germline gives CDR1 SGDLS, CDR2 YYNGEE. The CDR3 sequence: CASSHQDPDTQYF. The CDR3 DNA sequence: TGTGCCAGCAGTCACCAAGACCCAGATACGCAGTATTTT.

This clone came up a few times. The chain links TRBV27 to TRBJ1-1, with a weak D call TRBD1 (6 bases). V lost 6 bases and J 5 bases, leaving 13 bases between the germline ends. The CDR3 consists of 13 residues. The germline V gene has CDR1 MNHEY and CDR2 SMNVEV (reference sequence). For the CDR3, the DNA is TGTGCCAGCAGCTTAACAGGGACAACTGAAGCTTTCTTT. This gives the protein CASSLTGTTEAFF.

V usage is TRBV6-5 and J usage is TRBJ2-1, with 13 bases that match TRBD2. The germline CDR1 and CDR2 sequences are MNHEY and SVGAGI. The CDR3 runs to 18 residues. V lost 3 bases to trimming and J lost 6 bases; unmatched junction nucleotides: 11. CDR3 loop: CASSYDEKGLAGINEQFF. CDR3 coding DNA: TGTGCCAGCAGTTATGATGAAAAGGGACTAGCGGGGATCAATGAGCAGTTCTTC.